These 32 T cell receptor beta chains were all obtained from the same sample, sequenced in a study of cytomegalovirus exposure and HLA in healthy donors. Use of 60 Vbeta and 13 Jbeta primers characterized the PCR. The method was immunoSEQ multiplex PCR; TCRdb's version includes in-frame clones alone and lacks a portion of them. The table has roughly 120,000 clones, 70% to 75% seen once. What was sequenced was PBMCs. The receptors here all came from a woman between 18 and 30 years old in good health and CMV-seronegative.

The chain is built from TRBV9 and TRBJ1-6, with 7 bases lining up with TRBD1. CDR1 is SGDLS and CDR2 is YYNGEE in the germline V gene. Trimming cost V 4 bases and J 9 bases; bases outside gene matches: 10. The CDR3 runs 15 residues. The CDR3: CASSPTQGTGSPLHF. CDR3 bases: TGTGCCAGCAGCCCTACACAGGGGACGGGTTCACCCCTCCACTTT.

In regard to this clone: Other nucleotide sequences from this sample produce the same CDR3. V usage is TRBV27 and J usage is TRBJ1-1; TRBD1 might be the D (6 bases). This CDR3 is 13 amino acids long. Per germline, CDR1 MNHEY and CDR2 SMNVEV (reference sequence). V shed 3 bases and J shed 1 base, with 6 bases lying between them. This chain's CDR3 is CASSLGANTEAFF. As DNA, the CDR3 is TGTGCCAGCAGTTTGGGGGCGAACACTGAAGCTTTCTTT.

As DNA, the CDR3 is TGTGCCACCAGCCAAGCGGGGGCCCGCTATGAGCAGTTCTTC. Translation gives CATSQAGARYEQFF. This chain joins TRBV15 and TRBJ2-1; the match to TRBD2 covers 8 bases. The trim removed 5 bases at V and 8 bases at J, leaving 8 bases unmatched. Germline CDR1 is LNHNV and CDR2 is YYDKDF (reference sequence). The CDR3 totals 14 residues.

The gene calls are TRBV19 and TRBJ2-3, with 9 bases that match TRBD2. With 4 bases clipped from V and 2 bases from J, the junction kept 7 bases outside the gene matches. Germline V gene sequence: CDR1 LNHDA, CDR2 SQIVND (reference sequence). The CDR3 totals 16 residues. The CDR3 reads CASSNPGGGDTDTQYF. CDR3 nucleotides: TGTGCCAGTAGTAATCCCGGCGGGGGGGACACAGATACGCAGTATTTT.

This chain links TRBV2 with TRBJ1-6, with 8 bases that match TRBD1. V gave up 6 bases and J gave up 4 bases; unmatched junction bases: 2. Per germline, CDR1 SNHLY and CDR2 FYNNEI. This CDR3 comprises 14 residues. The CDR3 region is CASRGQVYNSPLHF. CDR3 coding DNA: TGTGCCAGCAGGGGACAGGTTTATAATTCACCCCTCCACTTT.

This clone occurred a few times. The V gene is TRBV6-5, the J gene TRBJ1-2; 8 bases line up with TRBD1. The CDR3 length is 15 residues. From germline, CDR1 is MNHEY and CDR2 SVGAGI. Trimming cost V 0 bases and J 2 bases; bases outside gene matches: 2. CDR3 in amino acids: CASSYSRDRNYGYTF. In DNA, the CDR3 is TGTGCCAGCAGTTACTCAAGGGACAGGAACTATGGCTACACCTTC.

This clone was seen more than once but under ten times. The chain combines TRBV10-3 with TRBJ1-6; 8 nucleotides agree with TRBD1. The V and J ends lost 5 bases and 7 bases, in that order; junction bases with no gene match: 7. There are 15 residues in the CDR3. Germline assignment: CDR1 ENHRY and CDR2 SYGVKD. CDR3 loop: CAISPRDRTNSPLHF. CDR3 DNA: TGTGCCATCAGTCCGCGGGACAGGACAAATTCACCCCTCCACTTT.

J is TRBJ1-1 and V is TRBV6-5; D is ambiguous. The CDR3 has 14 amino acids. Trimming cost V 2 bases and J 9 bases, with 16 bases left between them. From germline, CDR1 is MNHEY and CDR2 SVGAGI. CDR3 sequence: CASSYGRGATKAFF. CDR3 sequence (DNA): TGTGCCAGCAGTTACGGTAGAGGCGCGACCAAAGCTTTCTTT.

This clone was seen just once. The V call is TRBV5-5, the J call TRBJ1-5, with 9 positions matching TRBD1. Per the germline V gene, CDR1 is SGHKS and CDR2 is YYEKEE (reference sequence). The ends lost 1 base at V and 3 bases at J; junction bases unmatched: 8. The length of the CDR3 is 17 residues. The CDR3 here is CASSLTTGTGSNQPQHF. The CDR3, as DNA: TGTGCCAGCAGCTTGACAACCGGGACAGGGTCCAATCAGCCCCAGCATTTT.

This sequence joins TRBV4-1 and TRBJ2-7; weak D call: TRBD2 (5 bases). Germline-derived CDR1 and CDR2 are MGHRA and YSYEKL. Trimming cost V 0 bases and J 0 bases, with 18 bases left between them. The CDR3 runs 18 residues. The CDR3 sequence is CASSQDIRDDPISYEQYF. CDR3 sequence (DNA): TGCGCCAGCAGCCAAGATATTCGGGATGACCCCATCTCCTACGAGCAGTACTTC.

This rearrangement joins TRBV19 to TRBJ2-1; tentative D call: TRBD2 (7 bases). This CDR3 spans 13 amino acids. Between the trimmed V and J ends, which lost 5 bases and 5 bases, there was a span of 10 bases. The germline gives CDR1 LNHDA, CDR2 SQIVND (reference sequence). For the CDR3, the DNA is TGTGCCAGTAGTCGCGGGGGCCACAATGAGCAGTTCTTC. Its translation: CASSRGGHNEQFF.

The chain recombines TRBV6-5 with TRBJ1-1, with D maybe TRBD1 (5 bases). From germline, CDR1 is MNHEY and CDR2 SVGAGI. The V and J ends lost 2 bases and 5 bases respectively, with 15 bases between them. The CDR3 consists of 15 residues. The CDR3, as DNA: TGTGCCAGCAGTTACGGTCTAGGGGTATGGACTGAAGCTTTCTTT. Translated, it gives CASSYGLGVWTEAFF.

CDR3 residues: CASSPWGTSTEAFF. The CDR3, as DNA: TGTGCCAGCAGCCCTTGGGGGACTTCCACTGAAGCTTTCTTT. The rearrangement joins TRBV5-4 to TRBJ1-1, with a tentative D call TRBD1 (5 bases). Germline-derived CDR1 and CDR2 are SGHNT and YYREEE (reference sequence). The V end lost 4 bases, the J end lost 4 bases, and 14 bases lay between the germline ends. The CDR3 contains 14 residues.

The chain combines TRBV6-5 with TRBJ2-5; 10 bases are shared with TRBD2. CDR3 size: 14 residues. Trimming took 2 bases from V and 10 from J; bases not matched to a gene: 7. The germline gives CDR1 MNHEY, CDR2 SVGAGI. In nucleotides, the CDR3 is TGTGCCAGCAGTTACCTAGCGGGGGAAGAGGGCCAGTACTTC. Translation gives CASSYLAGEEGQYF.

The rearrangement links TRBV19 to TRBJ2-7; D is unresolved. V was trimmed by 6 bases and J by 0 bases, leaving 15 bases between them. Germline lookup yields CDR1 LNHDA and CDR2 SQIVND (reference sequence). CDR3 size: 15 residues. The CDR3 DNA reads TGTGCCAGTAGGAAACAGAAATCAAGCTCCTACGAGCAGTACTTC. This gives the protein CASRKQKSSSYEQYF.

The chain joins TRBV5-1 to TRBJ1-1; no definite D call. V was shortened by 0 bases and J by 4 bases, with 13 bases between the two germline ends. This CDR3 comprises 15 residues. The germline V gene encodes CDR1 SGHRS and CDR2 YFSETQ. Here the CDR3 reads CASSLGAGIITEAFF. The CDR3 bases are TGCGCCAGCAGCTTGGGCGCAGGTATAATCACTGAAGCTTTCTTT.

The chain couples TRBV11-2 to TRBJ2-2; D gene unclear. The CDR3 runs 14 residues. The germline CDR1 and CDR2 sequences are SGHAT and FQNNGV. Trimming cost V 0 bases and J 4 bases, with 6 bases left between them. The chain's CDR3 is CASSLERITGELFF. The CDR3 DNA reads as TGTGCCAGCAGCTTAGAGAGGATCACCGGGGAGCTGTTTTTT.

The J gene is TRBJ1-1, the V gene TRBV4-1, with 10 positions matching TRBD1. CDR1 is MGHRA and CDR2 is YSYEKL in the germline V gene. This CDR3 has 17 residues. J lost 3 bases, V lost 5 bases, and 12 bases had no gene match. CDR3 coding DNA: TGCGCCAGCAGCTCACGACCTGCGGGACAGGGGTACACTGAAGCTTTCTTT. It is translated as CASSSRPAGQGYTEAFF.

The chain joins TRBV5-1 to TRBJ2-7, with D hard to call. Germline V CDR1 and CDR2: SGHRS, YFSETQ. CDR3 size: 14 residues. Trimming removed 0 bases at V and 4 bases at J, with 11 bases between. The CDR3 coding sequence is TGCGCCAGCAGCTTGGCGGCAGGTCCTTACGAGCAGTACTTC. This translates into CASSLAAGPYEQYF.

The V gene is TRBV5-6, the J gene TRBJ2-1; D not certain. Germline assignment: CDR1 SGHDT and CDR2 YYEEEE. CDR3 length equals 12 residues. V was cut by 4 bases and J by 12 bases, with 14 bases left in between. The CDR3 sequence: CASSRIGEVQFF. CDR3 DNA sequence: TGTGCCAGCAGCCGAATTGGCGAGGTGCAGTTCTTC.

The rearrangement uses TRBV4-1 and TRBJ1-2; possible D gene TRBD1, 6 bases. The CDR3 is 15 amino acids. V dropped 0 bases and J dropped 2 bases, with 10 bases sitting between them. Germline V gives CDR1 MGHRA, CDR2 YSYEKL. The CDR3, as DNA: TGCGCCAGCAGCCAAGAGCAGGGGACCAACTATGGCTACACCTTC. Protein: CASSQEQGTNYGYTF.

This sequence joins TRBV28 and TRBJ1-1; the D is unclear. The germline CDR1 and CDR2 sequences are MDHEN and SYDVKM. The CDR3 covers 13 residues. V dropped 2 bases and J dropped 0 bases, with 4 bases sitting between them. The CDR3 loop reads CASSLRVNTEAFF. DNA for the CDR3: TGTGCCAGCAGTTTACGGGTGAACACTGAAGCTTTCTTT. The full variable domain, rest sourced from reference TRBV28 and TRBJ1-1, is DVKVTQSSRYLVKRTGEKVFLECVQDMDHENMFWYRQDPGLGLRLIYFSYDVKMKEKGDIPEGYSVSREKKERFSLILESASTNQTSMYLCASSLRVNTEAFFGQGTRLTVV.

This clone was picked up one time. The J gene is TRBJ1-3, the V gene TRBV15; D gene uncertain. The V gene's germline CDR1 is LNHNV and CDR2 YYDKDF (reference sequence). With 0 bases removed from V and 4 bases from J, the gap between germline ends came to 10 bases. The CDR3 is 15 amino acids. CDR3 nucleotide sequence: TGTGCCACCAGCAGAGAGCCTACAGCCGGAAACACCATATATTTT. Its translation: CATSREPTAGNTIYF.

The V call is TRBV27, the J call TRBJ1-6, with D perhaps matching TRBD1 (5 bases). Germline CDR1 reads MNHEY; CDR2 reads SMNVEV (reference sequence). V was pared by 5 bases and J by 7 bases, with 12 bases between. The CDR3 loop spans 14 amino acids. The CDR3 coding sequence is TGTGCCAGCAGTCCCGGGGGATCAAATTCACCCCTCCACTTT. Amino acids: CASSPGGSNSPLHF.

Here the CDR3 reads CASSESRGARETQYF. The CDR3 DNA reads as TGTGCCAGCAGCGAAAGCCGGGGGGCCCGGGAGACCCAGTACTTC. The rearrangement links TRBV7-3 to TRBJ2-5; D may be TRBD2 (7 bases). The CDR3 loop spans 15 amino acids. From germline, CDR1 is SGHTA and CDR2 FQGTGA. V was trimmed by 5 bases and J by 5 bases, leaving 18 bases between them. The whole variable domain, filled in from reference TRBV7-3 and TRBJ2-5, reads GAGVSQTPSNKVTEKGKYVELRCDPISGHTALYWYRQSLGQGPEFLIYFQGTGAADDSGLPNDRFFAVRPEGSVSTLKIQRTERGDSAVYLCASSESRGARETQYFGPGTRLLVL.

The chain joins TRBV7-2 to TRBJ1-3; 8 positions match TRBD1. This CDR3 has 17 residues. The germline V gene encodes CDR1 SGHTA and CDR2 FQGNSA. V shed 2 bases, J shed 3 bases, and the junction held 9 bases outside the gene matches. As DNA, the CDR3 is TGTGCCAGCAGCTTACCTCCCGACAGGGGATATGGAAACACCATATATTTT. Translation gives CASSLPPDRGYGNTIYF.

DNA of the CDR3: TGTGCCAGCAGTTTATCGGCGGGGGGGTCCTACAATGAGCAGTTCTTC. Amino acids: CASSLSAGGSYNEQFF. The chain employs TRBV27 and TRBJ2-1, with TRBD2 identical over 9 bases. Germline V gene data show CDR1 as MNHEY and CDR2 as SMNVEV (reference sequence). Germline trimming cut 0 bases from V and 1 base from J; bases unmatched to any gene: 1. This CDR3 is built from 16 residues.

The chain joins TRBV6-5 to TRBJ1-5, with no clear D. CDR1 MNHEY and CDR2 SVGAGI come from the germline V gene. With 4 bases removed from V and 3 bases from J, the gap between germline ends came to 7 bases. The CDR3 length is 13 residues. The CDR3 region is CASSSRANQPQHF. In nucleotides, the CDR3 is TGTGCCAGCAGTTCGAGGGCCAATCAGCCCCAGCATTTT.

This chain joins TRBV6-5 and TRBJ2-2, with a weak D call TRBD1 (6 bases). The CDR3 sequence is 16 residues long. The germline V gene encodes CDR1 MNHEY and CDR2 SVGAGI. With 2 bases removed from V and 1 base from J, the gap between germline ends came to 11 bases. The CDR3 region is CASSYTQGWNTGELFF. CDR3 nucleotides: TGTGCCAGCAGTTACACACAGGGATGGAACACCGGGGAGCTGTTTTTT.

The chain joins TRBV1 to TRBJ1-4; the table's D call, TRBD1, was not checked against the DNA. TRBV1 is listed as a pseudogene. This CDR3 spans 17 amino acids. CDR3 bases: TGCACCAGCAGATGGACAGGGGGAGTTGCAACTAATGAAAAACTGTTTTTT. This codes for CTSRWTGGVATNEKLFF.

V and J are TRBV6-1 and TRBJ1-2; D unresolved. V lost 0 bases, J lost 4 bases, and 15 bases lay in between. The CDR3 sequence is 16 residues long. Germline V gene lookup returns CDR1 MNHNS and CDR2 SASEGT. The CDR3 sequence: CASSEALRTRIYGYTF. CDR3 DNA sequence: TGTGCCAGCAGTGAAGCGCTACGAACGAGGATCTATGGCTACACCTTC.

This clone was counted only a few times. The chain is built from TRBV19 and TRBJ2-1; tentative D call: TRBD2 (5 bases). Looked up from germline, CDR1 is LNHDA and CDR2 is SQIVND (reference sequence). V was shortened by 5 bases and J by 8 bases, with 19 bases between the two germline ends. The CDR3 runs 15 residues. CDR3 loop: CASSPLLDSVDEQFF. CDR3 nucleotides: TGTGCCAGTAGTCCCCTACTAGATTCGGTAGATGAGCAGTTCTTC.